The 19 T cell receptor beta chains in this list originate from one sample, sequenced in a study of T cell responses to AZD1222 COVID-19 vaccine. The table came from immunoSEQ multiplex PCR; TCRdb's copy has only in-frame clones and leaves some out. Among around 140,000 clones, roughly 89% were seen once, and the ten largest hold 7.5% to 8%. Here the sequenced sample was peripheral blood, taken 28 days after the second dose of the MenACWY control vaccine. Every receptor here comes from an adult who received the MenACWY meningococcal vaccine as a control.

V is TRBV28 and J is TRBJ2-7, with D unresolved. CDR3 length equals 11 residues. V lost 6 bases and J lost 4, with 7 bases in between. Germline CDR1 and CDR2: MDHEN and SYDVKM. Here the CDR3 DNA reads TGTGCCAGCAGCGCTGGGTACGAGCAGTACTTC. It yields the protein CASSAGYEQYF.

The chain joins TRBV3-1 (or the pseudogene TRBV3-2) to TRBJ1-5; D call uncertain. Trimming cost V 5 bases and J 7 bases, with 18 bases left between them. CDR1 is LGHDT and CDR2 is YNNKEL in the germline V gene (reference sequence). There are 15 residues in the CDR3. CDR3 in amino acids: CASSSGLQGNQPQHF. The CDR3 DNA follows: TGTGCCAGCAGCTCTGGACTCCAAGGGAACCAGCCCCAGCATTTT.

This clone was recorded a few times. V and J are TRBV7-6 and TRBJ2-2; D is unclear. The germline gives CDR1 SGHVS, CDR2 FNYEAQ. Trimming took off 3 bases at V and 1 base at J, with 12 bases between the two ends. This CDR3 has 16 amino acids. The CDR3 DNA is TGTGCCAGCAGCTTTAACCCCCCCGGGAACACCGGGGAGCTGTTTTTT. This encodes CASSFNPPGNTGELFF. Based on the CDR3 plus reference TRBV7-6 and TRBJ2-2, the full variable domain is GAGVSQSPRYKVTKRGQDVALRCDPISGHVSLYWYRQALGQGPEFLTYFNYEAQQDKSGLPNDRFSAERPEGSISTLTIQRTEQRDSAMYRCASSFNPPGNTGELFFGEGSRLTVL.

The rearrangement uses TRBV19 and TRBJ2-1; D is unresolved. This CDR3 region has 14 residues. With 7 bases removed from V and 0 bases from J, the gap between germline ends came to 10 bases. The germline CDR1 and CDR2 sequences are LNHDA and SQIVND (reference sequence). DNA of the CDR3: TGTGCCAGTAAGTCCGGAGACTCCTACAATGAGCAGTTCTTC. It specifies CASKSGDSYNEQFF.

This clone has more than one count but fewer than ten. This rearrangement joins TRBV14 to TRBJ2-2; D is ambiguous. The CDR3 extends over 14 amino acids. The V gene's germline CDR1 is SGHDN and CDR2 FVKESK. V lost 4 bases and J lost 4, with 10 bases in between. CDR3 sequence reads: CASSPLRSTGELFF. The CDR3 nucleotides read TGTGCCAGCAGCCCCCTCCGGAGCACCGGGGAGCTGTTTTTT.

The CDR3 DNA sequence: TGTGCCTCGACCCCAGGGGTCGAGCAGTACTTC. Translating it yields CASTPGVEQYF. The chain joins TRBV11-2 to TRBJ2-7, with D possibly TRBD1 on 6 matching bases. The germline V gene encodes CDR1 SGHAT and CDR2 FQNNGV. The CDR3 runs 11 residues. Trimming removed 11 bases at V and 6 bases at J, with 14 bases between.

Points on this clone: Other DNA sequences of this sample code for an identical CDR3. This rearrangement joins TRBV7-9 to TRBJ1-5; the match to TRBD1 covers 7 bases. Germline CDR1 is SEHNR and CDR2 is FQNEAQ (reference sequence). With 5 bases clipped from V and 5 bases from J, the junction kept 6 bases outside the gene matches. CDR3 length equals 14 residues. This CDR3 is CASSLDRVDQPQHF. In DNA form, the CDR3 reads TGTGCCAGCAGCCTCGACAGGGTGGATCAGCCCCAGCATTTT.

V and J are TRBV28 and TRBJ2-7; D perhaps matches TRBD1 (6 bases). The CDR3 runs 13 residues. Germline V gene data show CDR1 as MDHEN and CDR2 as SYDVKM. The V end lost 5 bases, the J end lost 4 bases, and 12 bases lay between the germline ends. CDR3 coding DNA: TGTGCCAGCAGTCCGATGAGGGGGTACGAGCAGTACTTC. Translated, it gives CASSPMRGYEQYF.

This clone was observed once. The gene calls are TRBV19 and TRBJ1-2, with a tentative D call TRBD1 (5 bases). Germline-derived CDR1 and CDR2 are LNHDA and SQIVND (reference sequence). Deletions cut 2 bases from V and 0 bases from J, with 10 bases between. The length of the CDR3 is 15 residues. CDR3 loop: CASSIPGTTNYGYTF. The CDR3 coding sequence is TGTGCCAGTAGTATACCCGGGACCACTAACTATGGCTACACCTTC.

This clone appeared once. V gene TRBV5-4 combines with J gene TRBJ2-5; the match to TRBD2 covers 13 bases. This CDR3 has 16 residues. Trimming removed 4 bases from V and 1 base from J; junction bases left unmatched: 4. Germline-derived CDR1 and CDR2 are SGHNT and YYREEE (reference sequence). The CDR3 region is CASSPGTSGVQETQYF. In DNA form, the CDR3 reads TGTGCCAGCAGCCCGGGGACTAGCGGGGTCCAAGAGACCCAGTACTTC.

This clone came up once. The genes are TRBV6-1 and TRBJ1-6; 9 bases line up with TRBD1. The CDR3 runs to 16 residues. After removal of 4 bases from V and 7 bases from J, the junction contained 8 bases not matched to a gene. Germline CDR1 reads MNHNS; CDR2 reads SASEGT. The CDR3 region is CASSGTGGAANSPLHF. DNA of the CDR3: TGTGCCAGCAGTGGAACAGGGGGCGCGGCGAATTCACCCCTCCACTTT.

This clone appeared a single time. The V and J genes are TRBV11-3 and TRBJ2-2; tentatively, D is TRBD2 (6 bases). The CDR3 extends over 17 amino acids. Germline V gene sequence: CDR1 SGHNT, CDR2 YENEEA. V lost 5 bases, J lost 0 bases, and 16 bases lay in between. The CDR3 region is CASSPTHIAANTGELFF. CDR3 DNA sequence: TGTGCCAGCAGCCCCACACACATAGCGGCGAACACCGGGGAGCTGTTTTTT.

Concerning this clone: Other DNA variants within this sample encode the same CDR3. The CDR3 loop is CASSPPGSYGYTF. For the CDR3, the DNA is TGTGCCAGCAGTCCTCCGGGGAGCTATGGCTACACCTTC. The V gene is TRBV28, the J gene TRBJ1-2; D is unresolved. Between the trimmed V and J ends, which lost 5 bases and 4 bases, there was a span of 11 bases. This CDR3 contains 13 residues. Per germline, CDR1 MDHEN and CDR2 SYDVKM.

This rearrangement joins TRBV28 to TRBJ2-7; 10 bases map to TRBD1. This CDR3 contains 14 residues. The germline gives CDR1 MDHEN, CDR2 SYDVKM. The V gene end was trimmed by 7 bases and the J gene end by 0 bases; junction bases not matched to a gene: 3. In DNA form, the CDR3 reads TGTGCCAGCACCGGGACAGGGGTCTCCTACGAGCAGTACTTC. It yields the protein CASTGTGVSYEQYF.

The CDR3 bases are TGTGCCAGCAGCCGAGGGACAGGGAGAGAGCAGTACTTC. The encoded protein is CASSRGTGREQYF. The V and J genes are TRBV12-3 or TRBV12-4 and TRBJ2-7; TRBD1 aligns across 9 bases. After removal of 6 bases from V and 7 bases from J, the junction contained 7 bases not matched to a gene. The CDR3 loop spans 13 amino acids.

This clone appeared once. The V call is TRBV18, the J call TRBJ1-4; D is undetermined. CDR3 size: 14 residues. V was shortened by 3 bases and J by 3 bases, with 8 bases between the two germline ends. Germline V gives CDR1 KGHSH, CDR2 LQKENI. CDR3 protein: CASSPRGPNEKLFF. The CDR3 region has the DNA TGTGCCAGCTCACCGCGCGGGCCTAATGAAAAACTGTTTTTT.

The gene calls are TRBV5-1 and TRBJ2-5; unclear D gene. The CDR3 spans 13 residues. Germline CDR1 is SGHRS and CDR2 is YFSETQ. Trimming cost V 1 base and J 2 bases, with 6 bases left between them. CDR3 sequence reads: CASSLRTQETQYF. The CDR3, as DNA: TGCGCCAGCAGCTTGCGAACACAAGAGACCCAGTACTTC.

This clone showed up just once. This chain joins TRBV12-5 and TRBJ2-5; 8 nucleotides align to TRBD2. The CDR3 runs to 16 residues. Germline CDR1 LGHNT, CDR2 FRNRAP. V lost 7 bases to trimming and J lost 4 bases; unmatched junction nucleotides: 14. This CDR3 reads CASAGGTTFGRETQYF. For the CDR3, the DNA is TGTGCTAGTGCGGGGGGGACAACTTTCGGCAGAGAGACCCAGTACTTC.

The rearrangement joins TRBV28 to TRBJ1-6, with D possibly matching TRBD1 (5 bases). Per the germline V gene, CDR1 is MDHEN and CDR2 is SYDVKM. The ends were cut back, 6 bases at V and 5 bases at J, with 8 bases in the middle. The CDR3 covers 13 residues. The CDR3 nucleotides are TGTGCCAGCAGCAGGGACCATAATTCACCCCTCCACTTT. Encoded protein: CASSRDHNSPLHF.